This T cell receptor (beta chain) was found in a study of CD8 T cells in ankylosing spondylitis. TCRdb analysed the 5' RACE reads with MiXCR anew, one entry per CDR3 protein. Of more than 650,000 distinct CDR3 sequences listed, approximately 12% are singletons. Findings and caveats of the study: In ankylosing spondylitis patients, matched synovial fluid reportedly showed significant enrichment of disease-linked clones. Prior work had noted some motif variants in reactive arthritis blood and synovial fluid. Characteristic, it appeared, of ankylosing spondylitis blood was a TCR beta motif of eight highly homologous variants.

This clonotype appeared a few times. Its antigen is undetermined. The receptor was derived from a male donor with ankylosing spondylitis. The source material was blood, either unsorted or a sorted T cell fraction (not recorded which).

The DNA for the CDR3 is TGTGCCAGCAGTTTAAATGGGGCCAACGTCCTGACTTTC. Its translation: CASSLNGANVLTF. The rearrangement uses TRBV12-3 or TRBV12-4 and TRBJ2-6; the D is unclear. There are 13 residues in the CDR3. V gave up 2 bases and J gave up 3 bases, with 2 bases separating them.